Below, 29 T cell receptor beta chains from the same sample are listed, as sequenced in a study of cytomegalovirus exposure and HLA in healthy donors. Use of 60 Vbeta and 13 Jbeta primers characterized the PCR. Libraries were prepared by immunoSEQ multiplex PCR; TCRdb keeps only in-frame clonotypes and omits some of them. Of under 140,000 clones listed, over 60% are singletons. Sequenced: PBMCs. Receptors were obtained from a woman aged 55-69 years in good health and CMV-seropositive.

The genes are TRBV7-2 and TRBJ2-2; 7 nucleotides line up with TRBD1. Germline assignment: CDR1 SGHTA and CDR2 FQGNSA. J gave up 3 bases and V 9 bases, and 4 bases lay outside the gene matches. The CDR3 sequence is 13 residues long. For the CDR3, the DNA is TGTGCCAGTAGGGGGCCTCACACCGGGGAGCTGTTTTTT. Translating it yields CASRGPHTGELFF.

This clone was counted only a few times. This sequence joins TRBV5-5 and TRBJ1-2; D is unclear. The germline CDR1 and CDR2 sequences are SGHKS and YYEKEE (reference sequence). Trimming took off 3 bases at V and 7 bases at J, with 22 bases between the two ends. CDR3 length: 16 residues. The CDR3 DNA sequence: TGTGCCAGCAGCTCCTCTTACGGCAGGTCCCTTTCTGGCTACACCTTC. Translation gives CASSSSYGRSLSGYTF.

Notes on this clone: This CDR3 is also generated by other DNA sequences in the sample. The chain recombines TRBV6-1 with TRBJ2-7; possible D gene TRBD2, 6 bases. The germline V and J ends were trimmed by 0 bases and 3 bases, with 12 bases remaining between them. Germline V CDR1 and CDR2: MNHNS, SASEGT. CDR3 length equals 15 residues. The CDR3 loop is CASSEALGGIYEQYF. DNA of the CDR3: TGTGCCAGCAGTGAAGCGCTTGGGGGGATCTACGAGCAGTACTTC.

The CDR3 reads CASGLFTGPGASYEQYF. In DNA, the CDR3 is TGTGCCAGCGGACTTTTCACAGGGCCTGGCGCCAGTTACGAGCAGTACTTC. V usage is TRBV2 and J usage is TRBJ2-7; D is possibly TRBD1 (6 bases). V was cut by 8 bases and J by 4 bases, with 27 bases left in between. Looked up from germline, CDR1 is SNHLY and CDR2 is FYNNEI. The CDR3 has 17 residues.

The gene calls are TRBV2 and TRBJ1-2, with 12 bases that match TRBD1. CDR1 is SNHLY and CDR2 is FYNNEI in the germline V gene. V dropped 6 bases and J dropped 7; count of bases not matched to a gene: 9. The CDR3 has 15 amino acids. CDR3 DNA: TGTGCCAGCAGAGTAATAGGGACAGGGGGCTTTGGCTACACCTTC. This sequence encodes CASRVIGTGGFGYTF. Based on the CDR3 plus reference TRBV2 and TRBJ1-2, the full variable domain is EPEVTQTPSHQVTQMGQEVILRCVPISNHLYFYWYRQILGQKVEFLVSFYNNEISEKSEIFDDQFSVERPDGSNFTLKIRSTKLEDSAMYFCASRVIGTGGFGYTFGSGTRLTVV.

The rearrangement links TRBV19 to TRBJ2-3, with 8 bases lining up with TRBD2. Unmatched junction bases numbered 3, after V lost 7 bases and J lost 9 bases. This CDR3 region has 11 residues. Germline CDR1 LNHDA, CDR2 SQIVND (reference sequence). The CDR3 DNA sequence: TGTGCCAGTACCCGGGGGGGGACGCAGTATTTT. This sequence encodes CASTRGGTQYF.

As to this clone: The junction departs from the called germline gene at one end, perhaps through a read error. This chain links TRBV5-1 with TRBJ2-5, with TRBD1 matching 7 bases. The CDR3 length is 15 residues. Germline CDR1 reads SGHRS; CDR2 reads YFSETQ. The CDR3 DNA is TGCGCCAGCAGCTCAAGCTCGTCACAGGGGCGAAGACCACACTTC. As protein: CASSSSSSQGRRPHF. The variable domain in full, with the rest retrieved from reference TRBV5-1 and TRBJ2-5, is KAGVTQTPRYLIKTRGQQVTLSCSPISGHRSVSWYQQTPGQGLQFLFEYFSETQRNKGNFPGRFSGRQFSNSRSEMNVSTLELGDSALYLCASSSSSSQGRRPHFGPGTRLLVL.

The V gene is TRBV5-8, the J gene TRBJ2-7, with a tentative D call TRBD1 (6 bases). The ends were cut back, 5 bases at V and 3 bases at J, with 15 bases in the middle. Germline-derived CDR1 and CDR2 are SGHTS and YDEGEE. CDR3 size: 14 residues. This CDR3 reads CASSVQGIFYEQYF. Written as DNA, the CDR3 is TGTGCCAGCAGTGTACAGGGTATATTCTACGAGCAGTACTTC.

There are a few counts of this clone. The chain carries TRBV7-8 and TRBJ1-1; TRBD1 agrees at 7 bases. The CDR3 extends over 18 amino acids. The V gene end was trimmed by 5 bases and the J gene end by 1 base; junction bases not matched to a gene: 16. CDR1 is SGHVS and CDR2 is FQNEAQ in the germline V gene. CDR3 nucleotide sequence: TGTGCCAGCAGCCCGACCCGACAGGGAATCGTTCGGAACACTGAAGCTTTCTTT. Translating it yields CASSPTRQGIVRNTEAFF.

The chain has TRBV6-5 and TRBJ2-1; 7 nucleotides match TRBD2. This CDR3 region has 15 residues. Germline trimming cut 1 base from V and 7 bases from J; bases unmatched to any gene: 7. The V gene's germline CDR1 is MNHEY and CDR2 SVGAGI. The CDR3: CASSYYSPGGNEQFF. CDR3 nucleotides: TGTGCCAGCAGTTACTATTCCCCCGGGGGGAATGAGCAGTTCTTC.

The V call is TRBV12-5, the J call TRBJ1-1, with TRBD1 matching 8 bases. CDR1 and CDR2 (germline): LGHNT, FRNRAP. V shed 1 base, J shed 10 bases, and the junction held 8 bases outside the gene matches. The CDR3 has 14 amino acids. The CDR3 coding sequence is TGTGCTAGTGGTTTGGGGACAGGGATATATGGAGCTTTCTTT. Its protein is CASGLGTGIYGAFF.

The chain combines TRBV28 with TRBJ2-1; D not resolved. CDR3 length: 12 amino acids. Trimming shortened V by 3 bases and J by 5 bases, and 5 bases separated the two germline ends. The germline V gene has CDR1 MDHEN and CDR2 SYDVKM. The CDR3 DNA follows: TGTGCCAGCAGTTTGCGAAACAATGAGCAGTTCTTC. This encodes CASSLRNNEQFF.

The chain couples TRBV28 to TRBJ2-2, with TRBD2 as a possible D gene (6 bases). The CDR3 extends over 14 amino acids. V lost 4 bases and J 4 bases, leaving 10 bases between the germline ends. The V gene's germline CDR1 is MDHEN and CDR2 SYDVKM. The CDR3 protein is CASSYGGGTGELFF. DNA for the CDR3: TGTGCCAGCAGTTACGGGGGTGGCACCGGGGAGCTGTTTTTT.

This chain joins TRBV2 and TRBJ2-3, with unresolved D. The CDR3 runs to 13 residues. Germline V gene sequence: CDR1 SNHLY, CDR2 FYNNEI. The V gene lost 4 bases and the J gene lost 5 bases, with 10 bases spanning the gap. CDR3 sequence: CASSVDRLDTQYF. CDR3 coding DNA: TGTGCCAGCAGTGTAGACCGACTAGATACGCAGTATTTT.

The chain links TRBV29-1 to TRBJ2-1; 10 bases are a match to TRBD2. The CDR3 runs to 16 residues. J gave up 15 bases and V 0 bases, and 17 bases lay outside the gene matches. In germline, CDR1 is SQVTM, CDR2 ANQGSEA. CDR3 DNA: TGCAGCGTTGAAGATGGGGCTAGCGGGAGTTTTTTATTTCGGTTCTTC. This encodes CSVEDGASGSFLFRFF.

V usage is TRBV28 and J usage is TRBJ1-5; D uncertain. Trimming removed 11 bases from V and 0 bases from J, with 5 bases in between. Per the germline V gene, CDR1 is MDHEN and CDR2 is SYDVKM. This CDR3 comprises 11 residues. CDR3 sequence reads: CASYSNQPQHF. The CDR3 DNA sequence: TGTGCCTCGTATAGCAATCAGCCCCAGCATTTT.

The rearrangement joins TRBV9 to TRBJ1-1, with 10 bases matching TRBD1. Germline assignment: CDR1 SGDLS and CDR2 YYNGEE. V was clipped by 0 bases and J by 3 bases; unmatched bases: 5. CDR3 length: 16 residues. Here the CDR3 DNA reads TGTGCCAGCAGCGTAGTGACAGGGGGCTGGGACACTGAAGCTTTCTTT. The encoded protein is CASSVVTGGWDTEAFF. Drawing the rest from reference TRBV9 and TRBJ1-1, the complete variable domain is DSGVTQTPKHLITATGQRVTLRCSPRSGDLSVYWYQQSLDQGLQFLIQYYNGEERAKGNILERFSAQQFPDLHSELNLSSLELGDSALYFCASSVVTGGWDTEAFFGQGTRLTVV.

This clone turned up a few times. J is TRBJ1-1 and V is TRBV5-4; 9 bases line up with TRBD1. Looked up from germline, CDR1 is SGHNT and CDR2 is YYREEE (reference sequence). CDR3 length equals 16 residues. Losses at the gene ends were 4 bases for V and 0 bases for J; bases not matched to a gene: 7. CDR3 bases: TGTGCCAGCAGCGTACCGGGACAGGGTATGAACACTGAAGCTTTCTTT. Translated, it gives CASSVPGQGMNTEAFF.

This chain joins TRBV5-1 and TRBJ2-3; perhaps TRBD1 as D (6 bases). The germline CDR1 and CDR2 sequences are SGHRS and YFSETQ. The CDR3 is made up of 14 amino acids. V dropped 4 bases and J dropped 2 bases, with 11 bases sitting between them. The DNA of the CDR3 is TGCGCCAGCAGCCCCGGGACAAACACAGATACGCAGTATTTT. Its translation is CASSPGTNTDTQYF.

The genes are TRBV7-3 and TRBJ1-1; D is unclear. CDR3 size: 14 residues. Between the trimmed V and J ends, which lost 4 bases and 2 bases, there was a span of 11 bases. Germline CDR1 SGHTA, CDR2 FQGTGA. CDR3 DNA sequence: TGTGCCAGCAGCTCCTCGGAGCGCAACACTGAAGCTTTCTTT. The encoded protein is CASSSSERNTEAFF.

The genes are TRBV5-1 and TRBJ2-1, with 7 bases identical to TRBD2. Germline V lookup: CDR1 SGHRS, CDR2 YFSETQ. Trimming removed 4 bases from V and 2 bases from J; junction bases left unmatched: 6. This CDR3 contains 15 residues. The CDR3 DNA follows: TGCGCCAGCAGCACCGAGGGAGGGCCCTACAATGAGCAGTTCTTC. Its translation: CASSTEGGPYNEQFF.

The chain links TRBV7-6 to TRBJ1-2; D ambiguous. Germline CDR1 and CDR2: SGHVS and FNYEAQ. This CDR3 comprises 12 residues. Trimming stripped 2 bases from V and 5 bases from J, with 6 bases between. In DNA, the CDR3 is TGTGCCAGCAGCTTATCAGGTTATGGCTACACCTTC. This encodes CASSLSGYGYTF. Based on the CDR3 plus reference TRBV7-6 and TRBJ1-2, the full variable domain is GAGVSQSPRYKVTKRGQDVALRCDPISGHVSLYWYRQALGQGPEFLTYFNYEAQQDKSGLPNDRFSAERPEGSISTLTIQRTEQRDSAMYRCASSLSGYGYTFGSGTRLTVV.

This chain joins TRBV19 and TRBJ2-4, with 8 nucleotides matching TRBD2. The ends lost 0 bases at V and 11 bases at J; junction bases unmatched: 3. The CDR3 spans 13 residues. Looked up from germline, CDR1 is LNHDA and CDR2 is SQIVND (reference sequence). The CDR3 bases are TGTGCCAGTAGTATAGAGTTACTAGCGGTTCAGTACTTC. Translated, it gives CASSIELLAVQYF.

V and J are TRBV28 and TRBJ1-2, with D perhaps TRBD1 (5 bases). Germline CDR1 is MDHEN and CDR2 is SYDVKM. With 2 bases removed from V and 2 bases from J, the gap between germline ends came to 9 bases. The CDR3 spans 14 residues. The CDR3 nucleotides read TGTGCCAGCAGTTTAGGGGGGGGGAACTATGGCTACACCTTC. Its protein is CASSLGGGNYGYTF.

The gene calls are TRBV2 and TRBJ1-1; perhaps TRBD1 as D (6 bases). This CDR3 spans 12 amino acids. Trimming shortened V by 3 bases and J by 11 bases, and 13 bases separated the two germline ends. Germline CDR1 is SNHLY and CDR2 is FYNNEI. The CDR3 region has the DNA TGTGCCAGCAGTGACAGGGGCCCTAGGGCTTTCTTT. It yields the protein CASSDRGPRAFF.

The chain recombines TRBV7-6 with TRBJ2-2; no clear D. With 3 bases removed from V and 4 bases from J, the gap between germline ends came to 15 bases. The germline V gene encodes CDR1 SGHVS and CDR2 FNYEAQ. This CDR3 contains 16 residues. The CDR3 DNA sequence: TGTGCCAGCAGCTTTCGAGCTCAGGCGATCACCGGGGAGCTGTTTTTT. The encoded protein is CASSFRAQAITGELFF.

Turning to this clone: Additional DNA sequences in this sample encode the identical CDR3. The chain combines TRBV18 with TRBJ2-3; TRBD1 agrees at 8 bases. V lost 6 bases to trimming and J lost 8 bases; unmatched junction nucleotides: 10. The length of the CDR3 is 14 residues. Germline values: CDR1 KGHSH, CDR2 LQKENI. The CDR3 here is CASSQTRQGITQYF. CDR3 sequence (DNA): TGTGCCAGCTCCCAAACTAGACAGGGGATTACGCAGTATTTT.

The chain has TRBV2 and TRBJ2-5; TRBD2 matches 7 bases. The DNA end is more similar to TRBJ2-7, so the J call may be wrong. Looked up from germline, CDR1 is SNHLY and CDR2 is FYNNEI. There are 13 residues in the CDR3. CDR3 in DNA: TGTGCCACCAAGGGTCGGGAGGACTACGAGCAGTACTTC. It specifies CATKGREDYEQYF.

The chain is built from TRBV7-2 and TRBJ1-1; possible D gene TRBD1, 5 bases. Germline CDR1 and CDR2: SGHTA and FQGNSA. This CDR3 is 15 amino acids long. Trimming took off 5 bases at V and 1 base at J, with 14 bases between the two ends. CDR3 bases: TGTGCCAGCAGCCTGAGACTCGGGGGGAACACTGAAGCTTTCTTT. Protein: CASSLRLGGNTEAFF.